The 25 T cell receptor beta chains below come from one sample, sequenced in a study of T-cell reconstitution after alpha-beta-depleted transplantation in children. Preparing the TCRbeta library involved the use of unique molecular identifiers. TCRdb reanalysed the PCR reads using MiXCR and keeps one entry per CDR3 protein. The sample consists of approximately 200,000 distinct CDR3 sequences, more than 12% of them appearing once. The source material was PBMCs from the stem cell graft donor, sampled from the stem cell graft. The receptors were gathered from a human donor who donated a stem cell graft to a child with acute lymphoblastic leukemia.

On this clonotype: It may be a read error: a sequence one base away is much more abundant. The chain recombines TRBV20-1 with TRBJ2-5, with 15 positions matching TRBD2. Germline CDR1 and CDR2: DFQATT and SNEGSKA (reference sequence). This CDR3 spans 15 amino acids. CDR3 in amino acids: CCASRTSGRVETQYF. The CDR3 nucleotides are TGCTGTGCTAGTCGGACTAGCGGGAGGGTGGAGACCCAGTACTTC.

This clonotype has ten or more counts. The chain uses TRBV6-6 and TRBJ1-4, with a tentative D call TRBD1 (5 bases). CDR3 length: 13 amino acids. V was trimmed by 5 bases and J by 6 bases, leaving 10 bases between them. CDR1 and CDR2 from the germline V gene are MNHNY and SVGAGI (reference sequence). In nucleotides, the CDR3 is TGTGCCAGCAGTCAAGGACACGATGAAAAACTGTTTTTT. This translates into CASSQGHDEKLFF.

A few counts support this clonotype. V usage is TRBV7-2 and J usage is TRBJ2-1, with 8 bases that match TRBD1. The length of the CDR3 is 15 residues. Germline loops: CDR1 SGHTA, CDR2 FQGNSA. The trim removed 1 base at V and 8 bases at J, leaving 7 bases unmatched. The CDR3 here is CASSLDQGALDEQFF. CDR3 DNA: TGTGCCAGCAGCTTAGACCAGGGGGCGCTTGATGAGCAGTTCTTC.

This clonotype has ten or more counts. The genes are TRBV7-8 and TRBJ1-2, with 9 bases lining up with TRBD1. The trim removed 4 bases at V and 5 bases at J, leaving 14 bases unmatched. The CDR3 is 17 amino acids. Germline V gene data show CDR1 as SGHVS and CDR2 as FQNEAQ. The CDR3 DNA reads TGTGCCAGCAGCTCGACGGACAGGGGACCCCCTAGTTATGGCTACACCTTC. Translation gives CASSSTDRGPPSYGYTF.

At least ten counts were recorded for this clonotype. This chain uses TRBV25-1 with TRBJ2-4, with D perhaps TRBD2 (5 bases). There are 13 residues in the CDR3. Germline CDR1 reads MGHDK; CDR2 reads SYGVNS. V was shortened by 1 base and J by 9 bases, with 10 bases between the two germline ends. This chain's CDR3 is CASSELASGIQYF. The CDR3 DNA reads TGTGCCAGCAGTGAATTGGCAAGCGGCATTCAGTACTTC.

This clonotype was recorded many times. The CDR3 DNA is TGCAGTGCTGGGAGGGGGGAACCCTACGAGCAGTACTTC. Translated, it gives CSAGRGEPYEQYF. V and J are TRBV20-1 and TRBJ2-7; maybe TRBD2 (7 bases). This CDR3 is built from 13 residues. The V end was cut by 5 bases, the J end by 2 bases, with 13 bases between. Germline V gives CDR1 DFQATT, CDR2 SNEGSKA (reference sequence).

This clonotype was counted ten times or more. This chain links TRBV12-3 or TRBV12-4 with TRBJ2-7; D not certain. CDR3 size: 15 residues. Trimming pared 6 bases from V and 2 bases from J, leaving 17 bases between. Here the CDR3 reads CASRASGLRTYEQYF. The CDR3 nucleotides read TGTGCCAGCAGGGCCTCTGGATTACGCACCTACGAGCAGTACTTC.

This rearrangement joins TRBV12-3 or TRBV12-4 to TRBJ2-3, with D possibly being TRBD2 (5 bases). With 5 bases removed from V and 4 bases from J, the gap between germline ends came to 16 bases. There are 15 residues in the CDR3. The CDR3 DNA is TGTGCCAGCAGTCTAAGAGGGTTTGGGGCAGATACGCAGTATTTT. Translation: CASSLRGFGADTQYF.

This chain links TRBV3-1 with TRBJ2-1; the match to TRBD1 covers 9 bases. This CDR3 region has 18 residues. J gave up 4 bases and V 10 bases, and 20 bases lay outside the gene matches. The germline CDR1 and CDR2 sequences are LGHDT and YNNKEL (reference sequence). The CDR3 DNA reads TGTGCCACCTGCCAAGATCGGGGACAGGGAGACCCTTACAATGAGCAGTTCTTC. It specifies CATCQDRGQGDPYNEQFF.

This clonotype was seen at least ten times. The gene calls are TRBV20-1 and TRBJ2-2; TRBD2 is a possible D gene (5 bases). Germline V gene sequence: CDR1 DFQATT, CDR2 SNEGSKA (reference sequence). Trimming shortened V by 3 bases and J by 4 bases, and 6 bases separated the two germline ends. The CDR3 extends over 12 amino acids. Here the CDR3 reads CSARGSTGELFF. In DNA form, the CDR3 reads TGCAGTGCTAGGGGGAGCACCGGGGAGCTGTTTTTT.

The CDR3 sequence is CASSQDVTPDTQYF. The CDR3 nucleotides read TGTGCCAGCAGCCAAGATGTAACACCAGATACGCAGTATTTT. The rearrangement joins TRBV4-2 to TRBJ2-3; D unclear. Looked up from germline, CDR1 is LGHNA and CDR2 is YNFKEQ. Between the trimmed V and J ends, which lost 0 bases and 4 bases, there was a span of 8 bases. This CDR3 has 14 amino acids.

In its sample, this clonotype was seen a few times. The chain carries TRBV7-9 and TRBJ2-7; 12 bases line up with TRBD2. The CDR3 loop spans 17 amino acids. V gave up 6 bases and J gave up 7 bases; unmatched junction bases: 16. Germline CDR1 is SEHNR and CDR2 is FQNEAQ (reference sequence). CDR3 residues: CASSFLTTGTSGLEQYF. CDR3 DNA: TGTGCCAGCAGTTTTTTAACAACCGGGACTAGCGGGTTGGAGCAGTACTTC.

This clonotype was counted many times. The V call is TRBV20-1, the J call TRBJ1-1; D gene uncertain. The CDR3 is 13 residues long. Germline loops: CDR1 DFQATT, CDR2 SNEGSKA (reference sequence). V was cut by 3 bases and J by 4 bases, with 12 bases left in between. CDR3 amino acids: CSASPYWITEAFF. CDR3 nucleotides: TGCAGTGCTAGCCCATATTGGATCACTGAAGCTTTCTTT.

At least ten counts were recorded for this clonotype. The gene calls are TRBV12-3 or TRBV12-4 and TRBJ2-1, with a possible D match to TRBD2 (5 bases). V shed 2 bases and J shed 4 bases, with 6 bases lying between them. The CDR3 runs to 13 residues. CDR3 region: CASSLREYNEQFF. The CDR3 bases are TGTGCCAGCAGTTTACGGGAATACAATGAGCAGTTCTTC.

This clonotype was seen at least ten times. The chain recombines TRBV7-8 with TRBJ2-1; D gene uncertain. The CDR3 spans 11 residues. V lost 8 bases and J 10 bases, leaving 12 bases between the germline ends. Germline CDR1 and CDR2: SGHVS and FQNEAQ. In DNA, the CDR3 is TGTGCCAGCTCCCCCAGAAGCGAGCAGTTCTTC. As protein: CASSPRSEQFF.

The J gene is TRBJ2-2, the V gene TRBV29-1; the D gene is possibly TRBD1 (5 bases). Germline V lookup: CDR1 SQVTM, CDR2 ANQGSEA. Trimming pared 2 bases from V and 7 bases from J, leaving 14 bases between. This CDR3 region has 14 residues. CDR3 sequence (DNA): TGCAGCGTTGAACGAGGAAAAGGGGACGGGGAGCTGTTTTTT. Its protein product is CSVERGKGDGELFF.

With respect to this clonotype: A much larger clone differs by one base, so this may be a read error. The V and J genes are TRBV5-1 and TRBJ2-7, with TRBD1 matching over 9 bases. The CDR3 runs 15 residues. With 5 bases clipped from V and 3 bases from J, the junction kept 9 bases outside the gene matches. CDR1 and CDR2 from the germline V gene are SGHRS and YFSETQ. CDR3 residues: CASSVGQGKGYEQYF. The CDR3 nucleotides are TGCGCCAGCAGTGTGGGACAGGGAAAAGGCTACGAGCAGTACTTC.

This clonotype has a count of ten or more. J is TRBJ2-1 and V is TRBV28; 8 nucleotides align to TRBD1. This CDR3 is 17 amino acids long. The trim removed 1 base at V and 6 bases at J, leaving 11 bases unmatched. In germline, CDR1 is MDHEN, CDR2 SYDVKM. The CDR3 nucleotides are TGTGCCAGCAGTTTATTGCAGGGGGCTGTAGTGGGCAATGAGCAGTTCTTC. Translated, it gives CASSLLQGAVVGNEQFF. Full variable domain (rest looked up from reference TRBV28 and TRBJ2-1): DVKVTQSSRYLVKRTGEKVFLECVQDMDHENMFWYRQDPGLGLRLIYFSYDVKMKEKGDIPEGYSVSREKKERFSLILESASTNQTSMYLCASSLLQGAVVGNEQFFGPGTRLTVL.

The sample holds many counts of this clonotype. The chain couples TRBV5-6 to TRBJ2-6; TRBD1 is a possible D gene (5 bases). CDR1 is SGHDT and CDR2 is YYEEEE in the germline V gene. V lost 5 bases and J 2 bases, leaving 8 bases between the germline ends. The CDR3 spans 14 residues. CDR3 protein: CASSRGAGANVLTF. The CDR3 nucleotides are TGTGCCAGCAGTAGGGGCGCTGGGGCCAACGTCCTGACTTTC. The variable domain in full, with the rest retrieved from reference TRBV5-6 and TRBJ2-6, is DAGVTQSPTHLIKTRGQQVTLRCSPKSGHDTVSWYQQALGQGPQFIFQYYEEEERQRGNFPDRFSGHQFPNYSSELNVNALLLGDSALYLCASSRGAGANVLTFGAGSRLTVL.

Turning to this clonotype: A much larger clone differs by one base, so this may be a read error. Because the CDR3 is missing its conserved closing phenylalanine or tryptophan, this is likely a read error. CDR3 DNA: TGCGCCAGCAGCCGGACTAAGCGGGAGACAGATACGCAGTATCTT. Amino acid sequence: CASSRTKRETDTQYL. The chain has TRBV5-1 and TRBJ2-3, with 8 bases fitting TRBD2. CDR1 is SGHRS, CDR2 YFSETQ, per germline. Trimming at V came to 4 bases and at J to 3 bases, leaving 7 bases not matched to a gene. This CDR3 is 15 amino acids long.

Here the CDR3 reads CASSSPGTPDPHEQFF. The CDR3 DNA follows: TGTGCCAGCAGTTCACCCGGGACTCCGGATCCCCATGAGCAGTTCTTC. The chain has TRBV12-3 or TRBV12-4 and TRBJ2-1; weak D call: TRBD2 (6 bases). V lost 4 bases and J 8 bases, leaving 21 bases between the germline ends. There are 16 residues in the CDR3.

The CDR3 DNA reads as TGTGCCAGCAGTTCACCGGCCGGGACAGCCCTTGGTGAGCAGTACTTC. Translation gives CASSSPAGTALGEQYF. V usage is TRBV28 and J usage is TRBJ2-7; TRBD1 matches at 7 bases. The CDR3 runs to 16 residues. Per germline, CDR1 MDHEN and CDR2 SYDVKM. V dropped 4 bases and J dropped 7; count of bases not matched to a gene: 16.

This clonotype was recorded many times. This chain connects TRBV14 to TRBJ1-6; 9 positions match TRBD1. CDR1 is SGHDN, CDR2 FVKESK, per germline. The CDR3 has 14 residues. Germline trimming cut 6 bases from V and 8 bases from J; bases unmatched to any gene: 5. This chain's CDR3 is CASSTDRGDSPLHF. The CDR3 coding sequence is TGTGCCAGCAGTACGGACAGGGGCGATTCACCCCTCCACTTT.

This chain uses TRBV4-1 with TRBJ2-6; 7 bases agree with TRBD1. V shed 5 bases, J shed 2 bases, and the junction held 6 bases outside the gene matches. This CDR3 comprises 16 residues. Germline CDR1 MGHRA, CDR2 YSYEKL. The chain's CDR3 is CASSAQQGTGANVLTF. CDR3 DNA: TGCGCCAGCAGCGCACAACAGGGGACTGGGGCCAACGTCCTGACTTTC.

Worth noting for this clonotype: A read error may be the cause here, since a much bigger clone is one base away. The chain is built from TRBV29-1 and TRBJ1-1; TRBD1 aligns across 8 bases. Germline CDR1 reads SQVTM; CDR2 reads ANQGSEA. The CDR3 length is 14 residues. CDR3 region: CSVLGQGLNTEALF. CDR3 nucleotides: TGCAGCGTTCTTGGACAGGGACTGAACACTGAAGCTTTATTT.